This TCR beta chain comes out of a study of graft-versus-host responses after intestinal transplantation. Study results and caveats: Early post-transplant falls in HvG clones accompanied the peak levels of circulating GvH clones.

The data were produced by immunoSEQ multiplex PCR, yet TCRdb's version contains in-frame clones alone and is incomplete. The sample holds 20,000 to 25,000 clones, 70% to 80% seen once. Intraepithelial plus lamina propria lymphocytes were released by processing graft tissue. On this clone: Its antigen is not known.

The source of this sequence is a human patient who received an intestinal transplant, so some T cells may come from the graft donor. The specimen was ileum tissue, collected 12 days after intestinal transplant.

The chain's CDR3 is CASSSRQGTNEKLFF. Here the CDR3 DNA reads TGTGCCAGCAGCTCTAGACAGGGAACTAATGAAAAACTGTTTTTT. The chain combines TRBV11-2 with TRBJ1-4; TRBD1 matches at 7 bases. Germline CDR1 and CDR2: SGHAT and FQNNGV. V shed 4 bases, J shed 1 base, and the junction held 3 bases outside the gene matches. CDR3 size: 15 residues. The full variable domain, with the rest looked up from reference TRBV11-2 and TRBJ1-4, is EAGVAQSPRYKIIEKRQSVAFWCNPISGHATLYWYQQILGQGPKLLIQFQNNGVVDDSQLPKDRFSAERLKGVDSTLKIQPAKLEDSAVYLCASSSRQGTNEKLFFGSGTQLSVL.